What follows are 9 T cell receptor beta chains derived from one specimen sequenced in a study of blood T cell repertoires in COVID-19. Sequencing was performed with immunoSEQ multiplex PCR; in TCRdb, only in-frame clones are kept and a portion is missing. Found here are about 380,000 clones, around 85% of them singletons; the top ten hold 3.6%. The specimen was peripheral blood. These receptors came from a woman between 18 and 29 years old with acute or convalescent COVID-19.

This sequence joins TRBV4-2 and TRBJ1-5; D may be TRBD1 (6 bases). Germline assignment: CDR1 LGHNA and CDR2 YNFKEQ. V gave up 0 bases and J gave up 9 bases, with 9 bases separating them. The CDR3 runs 13 residues. CDR3 amino acids: CASSQDWGRPQHF. The DNA of the CDR3 is TGTGCCAGCAGCCAAGACTGGGGGCGGCCCCAGCATTTT.

This clone was detected only once. The V call is TRBV2, the J call TRBJ1-6; D is unclear. The V and J ends lost 4 bases and 7 bases respectively, with 14 bases between them. Per germline, CDR1 SNHLY and CDR2 FYNNEI. This CDR3 has 15 residues. DNA for the CDR3: TGTGCCAGCAGTGTGTGGTCTAACGGGAATTCACCCCTCCACTTT. Translating gives CASSVWSNGNSPLHF.

The genes are TRBV5-6 and TRBJ2-5, with 15 bases aligning to TRBD2. The CDR3 has 16 amino acids. V was pared by 2 bases and J by 5 bases, with 4 bases of the junction left unmatched. In germline, CDR1 is SGHDT, CDR2 YYEEEE. CDR3 nucleotides: TGTGCCAGCAGCTTCGGACTAGCGGGAGGGGGGGAGACCCAGTACTTC. This encodes CASSFGLAGGGETQYF.

This chain connects TRBV5-1 to TRBJ1-2, with TRBD1 matching 11 bases. Germline V gene lookup returns CDR1 SGHRS and CDR2 YFSETQ. This CDR3 is built from 15 residues. V lost 4 bases, J lost 2 bases, and 4 bases stayed unmatched. CDR3 in amino acids: CASSPGDRGNYGYTF. The CDR3, as DNA: TGCGCCAGCAGCCCCGGGGACAGGGGGAACTATGGCTACACCTTC.

This chain connects TRBV11-2 to TRBJ1-5, with D hard to call. This CDR3 is 15 amino acids long. In germline, CDR1 is SGHAT, CDR2 FQNNGV. The germline V and J ends were trimmed by 5 bases and 1 base, with 12 bases remaining between them. The CDR3 nucleotides read TGTGCCAGCAGCCCGGATCTCGGGAGCAATCAGCCCCAGCATTTT. Its translation is CASSPDLGSNQPQHF.

This chain joins TRBV28 and TRBJ1-1, with TRBD1 as a possible D gene (6 bases). V lost 6 bases, J lost 8 bases, and 10 bases lay in between. Per germline, CDR1 MDHEN and CDR2 SYDVKM. This CDR3 contains 11 residues. CDR3 coding DNA: TGTGCCAGCAGCCGGACAGACGAAGCTTTCTTT. Protein: CASSRTDEAFF.

The V call is TRBV19, the J call TRBJ1-5; the D is unclear. Deletions cut 1 base from V and 7 bases from J, with 8 bases between. CDR3 size: 13 residues. Germline CDR1 reads LNHDA; CDR2 reads SQIVND (reference sequence). The CDR3 DNA follows: TGTGCCAGTAGTATAGGCCCCGGGCAGCCCCAGCATTTT. Its protein is CASSIGPGQPQHF.

Only one count was recorded for this clone. The V call is TRBV6-1, the J call TRBJ2-5; maybe TRBD2 (5 bases). The CDR3 is 17 residues long. The V end lost 2 bases, the J end lost 1 base, and 17 bases lay between the germline ends. CDR1 MNHNS and CDR2 SASEGT come from the germline V gene. The CDR3 sequence: CASSERLMAELQETQYF. CDR3 nucleotide sequence: TGTGCCAGCAGTGAACGACTAATGGCAGAGCTCCAAGAGACCCAGTACTTC.

CDR3: CASSLEIAGGSYEQYF. The DNA for the CDR3 is TGTGCCAGCAGCTTGGAGATAGCGGGAGGCTCCTACGAGCAGTACTTC. V gene TRBV5-4 combines with J gene TRBJ2-7; 10 positions agree with TRBD2. The length of the CDR3 is 16 residues. Germline CDR1 is SGHNT and CDR2 is YYREEE (reference sequence). V was clipped by 0 bases and J by 0 bases; unmatched bases: 3.